Sequencing of this T cell receptor (beta chain) was carried out in a study of blood T cell repertoires in COVID-19. Clones were sequenced by immunoSEQ multiplex PCR, and TCRdb holds only the in-frame ones, with some missing. The sample shows around 300,000 clones, 88% of them seen only once. The junction had 2 bases not matched to a gene; V was cut back by 10 bases and J by 5 bases. The CDR3 contains 12 residues. From germline, CDR1 is MNHNY and CDR2 SVGAGI (reference sequence). The chain joins TRBV6-6 to TRBJ1-6; 7 nucleotides agree with TRBD1. Sequenced sample: peripheral blood. The sequence derives from a young woman with COVID-19, enrolled during active disease. CDR3 DNA sequence: TGTGCCACGACAGGGAATAATTCACCCCTCCACTTT. Its protein is CATTGNNSPLHF.